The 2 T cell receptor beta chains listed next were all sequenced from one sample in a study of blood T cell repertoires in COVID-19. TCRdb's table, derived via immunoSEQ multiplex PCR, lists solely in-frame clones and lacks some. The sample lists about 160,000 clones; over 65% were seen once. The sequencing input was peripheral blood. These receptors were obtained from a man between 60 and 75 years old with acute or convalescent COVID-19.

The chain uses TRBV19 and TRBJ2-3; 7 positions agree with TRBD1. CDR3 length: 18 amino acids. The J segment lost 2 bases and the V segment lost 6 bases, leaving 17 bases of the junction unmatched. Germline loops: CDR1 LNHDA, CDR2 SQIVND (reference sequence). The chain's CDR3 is CASRSHSVTTGNTDTQYF. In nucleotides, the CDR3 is TGTGCCAGTAGGTCCCACAGCGTAACGACAGGGAACACAGATACGCAGTATTTT.

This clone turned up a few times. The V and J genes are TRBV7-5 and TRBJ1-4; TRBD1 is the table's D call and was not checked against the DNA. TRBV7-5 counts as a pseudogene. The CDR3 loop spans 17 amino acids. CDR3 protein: CARSSTGGYSTNEKLFF. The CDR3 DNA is TGTGCCAGAAGCTCCACAGGGGGCTATTCGACTAATGAAAAACTGTTTTTT.